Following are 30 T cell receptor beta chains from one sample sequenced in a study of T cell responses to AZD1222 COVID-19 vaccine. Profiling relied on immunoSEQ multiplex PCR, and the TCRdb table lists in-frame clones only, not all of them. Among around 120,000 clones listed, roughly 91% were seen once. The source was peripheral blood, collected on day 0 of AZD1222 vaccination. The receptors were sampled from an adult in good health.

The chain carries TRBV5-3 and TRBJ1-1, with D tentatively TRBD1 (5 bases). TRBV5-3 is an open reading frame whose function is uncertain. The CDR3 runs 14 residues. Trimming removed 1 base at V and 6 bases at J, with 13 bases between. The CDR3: CARSLQGAASEAFF. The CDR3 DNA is TGTGCCAGAAGCTTGCAGGGCGCGGCTTCTGAAGCTTTCTTT.

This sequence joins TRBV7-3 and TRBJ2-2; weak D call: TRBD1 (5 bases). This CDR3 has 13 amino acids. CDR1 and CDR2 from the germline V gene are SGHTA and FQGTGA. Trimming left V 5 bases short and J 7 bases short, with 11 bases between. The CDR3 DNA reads TGTGCCAGCAGCCCCCAGGGCTACGGGGAGCTGTTTTTT. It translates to CASSPQGYGELFF.

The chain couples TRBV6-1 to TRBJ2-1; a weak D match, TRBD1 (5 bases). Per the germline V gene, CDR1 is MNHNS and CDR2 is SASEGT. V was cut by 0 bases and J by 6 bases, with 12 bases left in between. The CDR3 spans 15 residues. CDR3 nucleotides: TGTGCCAGCAGTGAAGCGCAGGGCTCTAGCAATGAGCAGTTCTTC. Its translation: CASSEAQGSSNEQFF.

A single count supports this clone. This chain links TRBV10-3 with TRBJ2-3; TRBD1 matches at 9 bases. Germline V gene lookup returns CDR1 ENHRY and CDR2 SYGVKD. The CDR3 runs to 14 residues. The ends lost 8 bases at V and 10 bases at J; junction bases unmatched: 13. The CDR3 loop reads CAISGTGSSVAQYF. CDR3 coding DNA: TGTGCCATCTCCGGGACAGGGAGTTCCGTGGCGCAGTATTTT.

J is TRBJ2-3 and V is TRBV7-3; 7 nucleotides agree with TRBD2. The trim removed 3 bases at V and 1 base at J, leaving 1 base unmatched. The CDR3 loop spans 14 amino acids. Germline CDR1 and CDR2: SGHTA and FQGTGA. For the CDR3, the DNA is TGTGCCAGCAGCTTCCGGGGGGGCACAGATACGCAGTATTTT. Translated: CASSFRGGTDTQYF.

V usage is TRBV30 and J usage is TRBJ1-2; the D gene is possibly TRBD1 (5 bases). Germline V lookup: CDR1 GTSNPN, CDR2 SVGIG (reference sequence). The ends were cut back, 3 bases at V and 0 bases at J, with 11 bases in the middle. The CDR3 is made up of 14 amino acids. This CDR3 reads CAWSPTGPNYGYTF. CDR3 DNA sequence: TGTGCCTGGAGCCCCACAGGCCCTAACTATGGCTACACCTTC.

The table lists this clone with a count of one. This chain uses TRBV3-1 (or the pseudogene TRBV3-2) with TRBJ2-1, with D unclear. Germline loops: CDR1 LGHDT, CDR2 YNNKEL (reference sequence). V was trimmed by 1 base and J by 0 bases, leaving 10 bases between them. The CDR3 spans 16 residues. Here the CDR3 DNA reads TGTGCCAGCAGCCAAGGCCCGGGCGACTCCTACAATGAGCAGTTCTTC. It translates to CASSQGPGDSYNEQFF.

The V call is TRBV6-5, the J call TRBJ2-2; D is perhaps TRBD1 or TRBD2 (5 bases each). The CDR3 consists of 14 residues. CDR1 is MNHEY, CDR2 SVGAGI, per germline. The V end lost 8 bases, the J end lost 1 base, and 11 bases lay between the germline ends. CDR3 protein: CASAPGRNTGELFF. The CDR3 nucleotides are TGTGCCAGCGCCCCGGGGCGGAACACCGGGGAGCTGTTTTTT.

The DNA of the CDR3 is TGTGCCAGCAGCGTAGGGGGGACGGATGGAAACACCATATATTTT. The encoded protein is CASSVGGTDGNTIYF. The V call is TRBV9, the J call TRBJ1-3; perhaps TRBD1 as D (5 bases). Germline CDR1 reads SGDLS; CDR2 reads YYNGEE. The V end was cut by 0 bases, the J end by 3 bases, with 10 bases between. This CDR3 is 15 amino acids long.

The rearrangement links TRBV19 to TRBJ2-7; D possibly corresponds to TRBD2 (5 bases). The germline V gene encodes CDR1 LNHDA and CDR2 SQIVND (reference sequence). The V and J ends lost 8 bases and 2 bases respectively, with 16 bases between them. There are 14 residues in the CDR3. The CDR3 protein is CASGVRAGAYEQYF. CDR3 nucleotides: TGTGCCAGTGGGGTCCGAGCCGGGGCCTACGAGCAGTACTTC.

The CDR3 sequence: CASSSRLAVVGQETQYF. The DNA of the CDR3 is TGTGCCAGCAGTTCTCGTCTAGCGGTCGTGGGGCAAGAGACCCAGTACTTC. The chain has TRBV6-2 or TRBV6-3 and TRBJ2-5, with 7 bases identical to TRBD2. Germline trimming cut 4 bases from V and 2 bases from J; bases unmatched to any gene: 13. CDR3 size: 17 residues. CDR1 is MNHEY, CDR2 SVGEGT, per germline.

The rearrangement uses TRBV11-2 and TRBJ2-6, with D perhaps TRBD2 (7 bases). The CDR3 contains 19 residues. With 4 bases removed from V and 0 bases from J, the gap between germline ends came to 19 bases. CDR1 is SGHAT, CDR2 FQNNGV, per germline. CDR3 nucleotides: TGTGCCAGCAGCTCGCCCTCGGGGGGCCCAAGCTCTGGGGCCAACGTCCTGACTTTC. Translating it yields CASSSPSGGPSSGANVLTF.

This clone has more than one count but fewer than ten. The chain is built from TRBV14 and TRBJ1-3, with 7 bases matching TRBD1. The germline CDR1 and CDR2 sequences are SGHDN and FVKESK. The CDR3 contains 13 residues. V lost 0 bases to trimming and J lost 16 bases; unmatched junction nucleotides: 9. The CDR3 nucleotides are TGTGCCAGCAGCCAAGAGGGGGGACAGCCATCGTATTTT. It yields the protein CASSQEGGQPSYF. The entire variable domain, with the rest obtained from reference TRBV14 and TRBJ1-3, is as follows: EAGVTQFPSHSVIEKGQTVTLRCDPISGHDNLYWYRRVMGKEIKFLLHFVKESKQDESGMPNNRFLAERTGGTYSTLKVQPAELEDSGVYFCASSQEGGQPSYFGEGSWLTVV.

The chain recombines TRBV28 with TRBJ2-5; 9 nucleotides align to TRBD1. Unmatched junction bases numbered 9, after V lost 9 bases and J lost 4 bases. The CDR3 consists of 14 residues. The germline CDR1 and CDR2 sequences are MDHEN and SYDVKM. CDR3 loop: CASATGTGSETQYF. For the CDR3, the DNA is TGTGCCAGTGCGACCGGGACAGGGTCAGAGACCCAGTACTTC.

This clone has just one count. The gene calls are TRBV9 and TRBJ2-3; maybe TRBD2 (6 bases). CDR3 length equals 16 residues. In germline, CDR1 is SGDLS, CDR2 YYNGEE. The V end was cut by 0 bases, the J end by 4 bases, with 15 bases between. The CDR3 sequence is CASSVGHETGADTQYF. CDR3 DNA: TGTGCCAGCAGCGTAGGTCACGAAACGGGGGCAGATACGCAGTATTTT.

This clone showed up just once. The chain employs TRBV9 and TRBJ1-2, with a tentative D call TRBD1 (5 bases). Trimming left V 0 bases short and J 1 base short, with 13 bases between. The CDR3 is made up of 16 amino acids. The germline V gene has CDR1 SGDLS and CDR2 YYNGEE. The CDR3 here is CASSVGWQGLNYGYTF. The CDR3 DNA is TGTGCCAGCAGCGTAGGCTGGCAGGGACTTAACTATGGCTACACCTTC.

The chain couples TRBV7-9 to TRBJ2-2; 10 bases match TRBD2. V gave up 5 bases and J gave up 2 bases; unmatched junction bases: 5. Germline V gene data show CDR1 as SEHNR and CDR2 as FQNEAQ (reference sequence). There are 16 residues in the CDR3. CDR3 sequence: CASSRGLADNTGELFF. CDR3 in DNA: TGTGCCAGCAGCCGCGGACTAGCGGATAACACCGGGGAGCTGTTTTTT.

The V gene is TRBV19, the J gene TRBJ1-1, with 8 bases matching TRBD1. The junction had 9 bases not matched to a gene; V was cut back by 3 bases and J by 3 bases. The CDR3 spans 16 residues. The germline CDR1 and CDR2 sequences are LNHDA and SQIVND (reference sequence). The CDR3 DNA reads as TGTGCCAGTAGTATGGGCGGACAGGGATCGCACACTGAAGCTTTCTTT. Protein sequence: CASSMGGQGSHTEAFF.

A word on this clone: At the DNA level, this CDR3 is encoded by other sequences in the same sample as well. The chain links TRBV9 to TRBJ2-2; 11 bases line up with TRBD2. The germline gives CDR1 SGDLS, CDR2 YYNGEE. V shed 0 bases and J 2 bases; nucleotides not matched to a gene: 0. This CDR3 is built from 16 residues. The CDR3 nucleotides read TGTGCCAGCAGCGTAGGACTAGCGGGAAACACCGGGGAGCTGTTTTTT. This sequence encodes CASSVGLAGNTGELFF.

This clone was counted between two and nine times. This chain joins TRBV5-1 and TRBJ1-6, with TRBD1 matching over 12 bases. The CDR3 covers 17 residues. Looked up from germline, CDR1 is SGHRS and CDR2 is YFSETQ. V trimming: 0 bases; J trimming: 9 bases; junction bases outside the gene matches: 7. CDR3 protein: CASSLAPGTGGLSPLHF. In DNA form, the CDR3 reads TGCGCCAGCAGCTTGGCCCCCGGGACAGGGGGCCTTTCACCCCTCCACTTT.

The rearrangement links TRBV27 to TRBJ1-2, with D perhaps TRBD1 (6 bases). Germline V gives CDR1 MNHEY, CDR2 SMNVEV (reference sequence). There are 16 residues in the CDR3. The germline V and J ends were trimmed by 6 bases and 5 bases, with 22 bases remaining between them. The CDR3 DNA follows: TGTGCCAGCAGGAGACCGACAGGACCAAGAACTTATGGCTACACCTTC. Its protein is CASRRPTGPRTYGYTF.

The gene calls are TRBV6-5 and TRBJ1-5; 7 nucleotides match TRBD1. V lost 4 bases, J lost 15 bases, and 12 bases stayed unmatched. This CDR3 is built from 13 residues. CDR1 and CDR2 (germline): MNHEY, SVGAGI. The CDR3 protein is CASSLFRDSGRHF. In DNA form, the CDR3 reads TGTGCCAGCAGTTTGTTCCGGGACAGTGGACGGCATTTT.

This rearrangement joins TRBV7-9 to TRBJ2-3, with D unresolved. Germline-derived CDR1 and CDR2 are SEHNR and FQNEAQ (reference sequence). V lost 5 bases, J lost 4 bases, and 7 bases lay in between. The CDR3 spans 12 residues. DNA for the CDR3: TGTGCCAGCAGCCTCTCTTCAGATACGCAGTATTTT. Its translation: CASSLSSDTQYF.

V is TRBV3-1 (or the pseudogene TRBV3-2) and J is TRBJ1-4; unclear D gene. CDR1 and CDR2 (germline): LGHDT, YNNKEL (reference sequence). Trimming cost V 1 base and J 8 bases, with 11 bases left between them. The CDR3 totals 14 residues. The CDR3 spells CASSQVMNGEKLFF. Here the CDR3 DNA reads TGTGCCAGCAGCCAAGTCATGAACGGGGAAAAACTGTTTTTT.

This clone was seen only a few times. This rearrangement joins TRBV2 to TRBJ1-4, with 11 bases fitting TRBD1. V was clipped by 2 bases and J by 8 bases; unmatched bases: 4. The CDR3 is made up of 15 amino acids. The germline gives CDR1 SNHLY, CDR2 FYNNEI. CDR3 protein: CASSELGTGGEKLFF. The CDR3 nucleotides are TGTGCCAGCAGTGAATTGGGGACAGGGGGGGAAAAACTGTTTTTT.

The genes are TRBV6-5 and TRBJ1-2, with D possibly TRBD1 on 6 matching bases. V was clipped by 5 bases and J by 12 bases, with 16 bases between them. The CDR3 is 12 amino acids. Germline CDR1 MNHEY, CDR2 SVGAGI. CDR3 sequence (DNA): TGTGCCAGCAGTAGACACGGACAGTCTGACACCTTC. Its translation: CASSRHGQSDTF.

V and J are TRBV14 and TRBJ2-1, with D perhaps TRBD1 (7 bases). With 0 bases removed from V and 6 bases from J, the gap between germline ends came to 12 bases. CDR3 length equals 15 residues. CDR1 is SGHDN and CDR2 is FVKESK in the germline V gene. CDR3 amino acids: CASSQDRGVVNEQFF. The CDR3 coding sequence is TGTGCCAGCAGCCAAGACAGGGGGGTAGTCAATGAGCAGTTCTTC.

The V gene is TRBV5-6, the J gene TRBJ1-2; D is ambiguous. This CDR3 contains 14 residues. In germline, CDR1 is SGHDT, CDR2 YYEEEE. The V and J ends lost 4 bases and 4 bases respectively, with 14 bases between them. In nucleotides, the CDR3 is TGTGCCAGCAGCCCGCCCCCAAGGAGCTATGGCTACACCTTC. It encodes CASSPPPRSYGYTF.

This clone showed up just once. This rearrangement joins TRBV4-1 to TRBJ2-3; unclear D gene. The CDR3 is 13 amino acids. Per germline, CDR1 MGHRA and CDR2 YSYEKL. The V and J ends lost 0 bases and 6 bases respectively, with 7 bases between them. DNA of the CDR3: TGCGCCAGCAGCCAAGAGAGTGCGGATACGCAGTATTTT. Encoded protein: CASSQESADTQYF.

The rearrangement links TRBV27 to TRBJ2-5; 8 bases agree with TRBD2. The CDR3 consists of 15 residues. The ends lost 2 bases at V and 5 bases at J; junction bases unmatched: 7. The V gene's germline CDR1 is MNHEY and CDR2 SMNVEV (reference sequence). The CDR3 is CASSLTAGVWETQYF. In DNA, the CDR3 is TGTGCCAGCAGTTTAACAGCGGGGGTTTGGGAGACCCAGTACTTC.